Below, one T cell receptor beta chain is given with its context. Its antigen is unknown. One end of the junction fails to match germline, which may point to a read error. This record belongs to a study of beta chain features in type 1 diabetes. Study overall: Patients looked much like healthy donors when it came to age, gender and cell yields. The examined sorted cells totaled around 100,000,000 across samples. Findings of the study overall: The naive, central memory and Treg TCRB repertoires of patients appeared to be more similar to one another than those of healthy donors. All four CD4+ subsets from Type 1 diabetes patients carried moderately but significantly shorter TCRB CDR3s.

CDR3 size: 15 residues. Germline V CDR1 and CDR2: SGHTA, FQGNSA. Expressed TCRB transcripts got sequenced, as all isolated RNA was reverse transcribed. Only in-frame clones appear in the TCRdb table, and some are missing; sequencing was by immunoSEQ multiplex PCR. The data contain 140,000 to 150,000 clones, 10% of them singletons. This chain uses TRBV7-2 with TRBJ1-4, with a possible D match to TRBD1 (6 bases). The source material was naive CD4+ T cells from blood. The receptor's source is a man between 18 and 35 years old in good health. This CDR3 reads CASSPTGTTNENLFF. For the CDR3, the DNA is TGTGCCAGCAGCCCCACGGGGACAACTAATGAAAACCTGTTTTTT.